What follows describes a single TCR beta chain. Blood was sampled at baseline, cycle 4 day 1, and cycle 7 day 1. These data belong to a study of OX40 agonist ivuxolimab in advanced cancers. Study-wide context: Among those enrolled, mean age was roughly 55 years (range about 23 to 79) and roughly 84% were male.

Generated by immunoSEQ multiplex PCR, the TCRdb table keeps only in-frame clones and is missing some. Found here are about 43,000 clones, 80% of them singletons; the top ten hold 4% to 4.5%. The TCR comes from an adult with an advanced solid tumor such as melanoma, head and neck, liver or kidney cancer. The sequenced sample was CD4+ or CD8+ T cells sorted from blood, obtained in a trial of the OX40 agonist ivuxolimab.

DNA of the CDR3: TGCGCCAGCAGCCAAGATCTTCGGGGGGTAAAGGAAAAACTGTTTTTT. Encoded protein: CASSQDLRGVKEKLFF. The chain joins TRBV4-3 to TRBJ1-4; tentatively, D is TRBD1 (5 bases). This CDR3 is built from 16 residues. V dropped 0 bases and J dropped 8 bases, with 16 bases sitting between them. Germline V CDR1 and CDR2: LGHNA, YSLEER.